The 32 T cell receptor beta chains reported below all come from one sample, sequenced in a study of T cells after yellow fever vaccination. TCRdb ran MiXCR on the 5' RACE reads and lists one entry per CDR3 protein. The table records approximately 610,000 distinct CDR3 sequences, about a sixth of them present only once. Specimen: PBMCs, collected about 5 days after the first yellow fever vaccination. These receptors were obtained from a man aged 18 to 35 who received the YFV17D yellow fever vaccine.

The V call is TRBV10-2, the J call TRBJ2-1; unclear D gene. Germline lookup yields CDR1 WSHSY and CDR2 SAAADI. Trimming left V 8 bases short and J 3 bases short, with 8 bases between. The CDR3 is 12 residues long. CDR3 sequence (DNA): TGCGCCAGCCAGTCTTTCTACAATGAGCAGTTCTTC. Translating gives CASQSFYNEQFF.

This clonotype was detected only a few times. The rearrangement uses TRBV2 and TRBJ2-1, with 11 nucleotides matching TRBD2. The CDR3 totals 16 residues. V dropped 2 bases and J dropped 1; count of bases not matched to a gene: 1. Germline V gene lookup returns CDR1 SNHLY and CDR2 FYNNEI. CDR3 protein: CASSEPSGGSYNEQFF. DNA of the CDR3: TGTGCCAGCAGTGAACCTAGCGGGGGGTCCTACAATGAGCAGTTCTTC.

This clonotype was picked up a small number of times. The chain is built from TRBV4-2 and TRBJ1-2, with a tentative D call TRBD1 (6 bases). CDR1 is LGHNA and CDR2 is YNFKEQ in the germline V gene. Trimming left V 3 bases short and J 3 bases short, with 17 bases between. The CDR3 runs 16 residues. The CDR3 DNA reads TGTGCCAGCAGCCACGATACAGGGCGAAGGGACTATGGCTACACCTTC. Translated, it gives CASSHDTGRRDYGYTF.

The chain's CDR3 is CASSLRTGTYNEQFF. The CDR3 nucleotides are TGTGCCAGCAGTTTACGGACAGGAACCTACAATGAGCAGTTCTTC. The chain combines TRBV28 with TRBJ2-1; TRBD1 agrees at 7 bases. CDR1 and CDR2 from the germline V gene are MDHEN and SYDVKM. After removal of 2 bases from V and 2 bases from J, the junction contained 3 bases not matched to a gene. The CDR3 is 15 amino acids.

This clonotype has a handful of counts. The chain carries TRBV7-8 and TRBJ1-3; 7 nucleotides line up with TRBD1. V was clipped by 2 bases and J by 8 bases; unmatched bases: 9. Germline CDR1 is SGHVS and CDR2 is FQNEAQ. There are 15 residues in the CDR3. CDR3 in DNA: TGTGCCAGCAGCTTACCTAGACAGGGCTCAGACACCATATATTTT. Translating it yields CASSLPRQGSDTIYF.

This clonotype turned up a few times. V and J are TRBV7-2 and TRBJ2-3, with D perhaps TRBD2 (7 bases). In germline, CDR1 is SGHTA, CDR2 FQGNSA. There are 15 residues in the CDR3. V was pared by 3 bases and J by 3 bases, with 13 bases between. CDR3: CASSFRGAGTDTQYF. The CDR3 DNA follows: TGTGCCAGCAGCTTCCGGGGGGCTGGTACAGATACGCAGTATTTT.

The gene calls are TRBV6-1 and TRBJ2-7; D is possibly TRBD2 (6 bases). Between the trimmed V and J ends, which lost 10 bases and 2 bases, there was a span of 12 bases. This CDR3 region has 12 residues. Germline V gives CDR1 MNHNS, CDR2 SASEGT. The CDR3, as DNA: TGTGCCATACTAGCCTCCCCCTACGAGCAGTACTTC. Protein sequence: CAILASPYEQYF.

This clonotype was counted at least ten times. The chain couples TRBV25-1 to TRBJ2-3, with D unresolved. The CDR3 is 13 amino acids. The V and J ends lost 7 bases and 0 bases respectively, with 8 bases between them. The V gene's germline CDR1 is MGHDK and CDR2 SYGVNS. As DNA, the CDR3 is TGTGCCAGCACTCGGCCAAGCACAGATACGCAGTATTTT. Amino acid sequence: CASTRPSTDTQYF.

The chain recombines TRBV25-1 with TRBJ1-4; no definite D call. Looked up from germline, CDR1 is MGHDK and CDR2 is SYGVNS. This CDR3 spans 14 amino acids. Trimming shortened V by 2 bases and J by 2 bases, and 6 bases separated the two germline ends. CDR3 amino acids: CASSEAATNEKLFF. Written as DNA, the CDR3 is TGTGCCAGCAGTGAAGCAGCTACTAATGAAAAACTGTTTTTT. Complete variable domain (other parts from reference TRBV25-1 and TRBJ1-4): EADIYQTPRYLVIGTGKKITLECSQTMGHDKMYWYQQDPGMELHLIHYSYGVNSTEKGDLSSESTVSRIRTEHFPLTLESARPSHTSQYLCASSEAATNEKLFFGSGTQLSVL.

The rearrangement joins TRBV10-3 to TRBJ2-5, with D possibly being TRBD2 (6 bases). Deletions cut 7 bases from V and 4 bases from J, with 10 bases between. Per germline, CDR1 ENHRY and CDR2 SYGVKD. The CDR3 runs 12 residues. The CDR3 coding sequence is TGTGCCATCAAGGCGGAGGGAGAGACCCAGTACTTC. Translated: CAIKAEGETQYF.

J is TRBJ1-6 and V is TRBV20-1; possibly TRBD1 for D (5 bases). CDR3 length equals 16 residues. With 3 bases removed from V and 0 bases from J, the gap between germline ends came to 12 bases. Germline CDR1 reads DFQATT; CDR2 reads SNEGSKA (reference sequence). CDR3 DNA: TGCAGTGCTAGTCTGGGGCCGAGCTCCTATAATTCACCCCTCCACTTT. This gives the protein CSASLGPSSYNSPLHF.

The rearrangement uses TRBV4-3 and TRBJ1-2; 9 bases line up with TRBD1. The junction had 9 bases not matched to a gene; V was cut back by 4 bases and J by 9 bases. Germline lookup yields CDR1 LGHNA and CDR2 YSLEER. The CDR3 covers 14 residues. This CDR3 reads CASSLTHRGQSYTF. CDR3 nucleotides: TGCGCCAGCAGCCTAACACACAGGGGGCAAAGCTACACCTTC.

This chain joins TRBV4-2 and TRBJ2-2; 7 bases line up with TRBD2. Germline V gene data show CDR1 as LGHNA and CDR2 as YNFKEQ. J lost 7 bases, V lost 0 bases, and 5 bases had no gene match. This CDR3 has 15 residues. CDR3 coding DNA: TGTGCCAGCAGCCAAGACGTACTAGCGAACGGGGAGCTGTTTTTT. It translates to CASSQDVLANGELFF.

This chain connects TRBV2 to TRBJ2-2; D remains ambiguous. Germline CDR1 reads SNHLY; CDR2 reads FYNNEI. The CDR3 consists of 14 residues. V lost 4 bases, J lost 5 bases, and 11 bases lay in between. CDR3: CASSGLLGTGELFF. The CDR3 nucleotides are TGTGCCAGCAGTGGACTCCTGGGGACCGGGGAGCTGTTTTTT.

The rearrangement joins TRBV6-5 to TRBJ1-6, with unresolved D. This CDR3 comprises 16 residues. Germline CDR1 reads MNHEY; CDR2 reads SVGAGI. V lost 2 bases and J 10 bases, leaving 18 bases between the germline ends. The CDR3 nucleotides read TGTGCCAGCAGTTACCCAGAAGGGATCGTAGGGTCACCCCTCCACTTT. This gives the protein CASSYPEGIVGSPLHF.

The rearrangement uses TRBV5-6 and TRBJ2-3, with D perhaps matching TRBD2 (5 bases). The germline V gene encodes CDR1 SGHDT and CDR2 YYEEEE. CDR3 length: 15 amino acids. Between the trimmed V and J ends, which lost 2 bases and 2 bases, there was a span of 12 bases. CDR3 protein: CASSLRQDFTDTQYF. CDR3 sequence (DNA): TGTGCCAGCAGCTTAAGGCAGGACTTCACAGATACGCAGTATTTT. The full variable domain, rest sourced from reference TRBV5-6 and TRBJ2-3, is DAGVTQSPTHLIKTRGQQVTLRCSPKSGHDTVSWYQQALGQGPQFIFQYYEEEERQRGNFPDRFSGHQFPNYSSELNVNALLLGDSALYLCASSLRQDFTDTQYFGPGTRLTVL.

This clonotype was seen only a few times. This chain links TRBV5-6 with TRBJ1-4, with D perhaps matching TRBD1 (5 bases). Germline values: CDR1 SGHDT, CDR2 YYEEEE. The CDR3 runs 14 residues. Trimming shortened V by 7 bases and J by 0 bases, and 10 bases separated the two germline ends. Here the CDR3 reads CASGGHPTNEKLFF. In DNA, the CDR3 is TGTGCCAGCGGAGGACACCCAACTAATGAAAAACTGTTTTTT.

This clonotype was recorded once. The genes are TRBV15 and TRBJ2-1, with 7 bases lining up with TRBD1. V shed 3 bases, J shed 3 bases, and the junction held 8 bases outside the gene matches. Germline-derived CDR1 and CDR2 are LNHNV and YYDKDF (reference sequence). The CDR3 has 16 amino acids. CDR3 sequence: CATSSTGVKVYNEQFF. For the CDR3, the DNA is TGTGCCACCAGCAGTACAGGGGTGAAGGTCTACAATGAGCAGTTCTTC. Using reference TRBV15 and TRBJ2-1 for the parts outside the CDR3, the full variable domain is DAMVIQNPRYQVTQFGKPVTLSCSQTLNHNVMYWYQQKSSQAPKLLFHYYDKDFNNEADTPDNFQSRRPNTSFCFLDIRSPGLGDTAMYLCATSSTGVKVYNEQFFGPGTRLTVL.

The chain is built from TRBV4-3 and TRBJ2-3; D possibly matches TRBD1 or TRBD2 (6 bases each). The CDR3 runs 18 residues. V lost 4 bases to trimming and J lost 2 bases, with 22 bases between them. Germline V CDR1 and CDR2: LGHNA, YSLEER. CDR3: CASSLIGATGRNTDTQYF. The CDR3 bases are TGCGCCAGCAGCCTTATCGGGGCTACAGGGAGGAACACAGATACGCAGTATTTT.

This clonotype has just a few counts. The chain joins TRBV20-1 to TRBJ2-2, with a tentative D call TRBD1 (6 bases). From germline, CDR1 is DFQATT and CDR2 SNEGSKA (reference sequence). The CDR3 loop spans 15 amino acids. Between the trimmed V and J ends, which lost 0 bases and 1 base, there was a span of 9 bases. The CDR3 coding sequence is TGCAGTGCTAGAGATCAGGGGAGGAACACCGGGGAGCTGTTTTTT. It yields the protein CSARDQGRNTGELFF.

This clonotype occurred a few times. This chain uses TRBV2 with TRBJ2-1, with 10 bases identical to TRBD2. Trimming took 8 bases from V and 5 from J; bases not matched to a gene: 9. CDR3 size: 15 residues. Germline V gene data show CDR1 as SNHLY and CDR2 as FYNNEI. Here the CDR3 reads CASARERGGHNEQFF. CDR3 nucleotide sequence: TGTGCCAGCGCGAGAGAGCGGGGGGGCCACAATGAGCAGTTCTTC.

In its sample, this clonotype was seen a few times. This chain links TRBV6-6 with TRBJ1-1; D unclear. CDR1 is MNHNY and CDR2 is SVGAGI in the germline V gene (reference sequence). This CDR3 region has 12 residues. Trimming cost V 6 bases and J 4 bases, with 9 bases left between them. For the CDR3, the DNA is TGTGCCAGCAGCCCTTTTAGCACTGAAGCTTTCTTT. Residues: CASSPFSTEAFF.

This clonotype has just a few counts. The chain recombines TRBV20-1 with TRBJ2-2; 7 nucleotides align to TRBD2. The CDR3 totals 15 residues. The trim removed 6 bases at V and 0 bases at J, leaving 7 bases unmatched. Germline-derived CDR1 and CDR2 are DFQATT and SNEGSKA (reference sequence). CDR3 nucleotides: TGCAGTGCCCCCCTTCTAGCGGCGAACACCGGGGAGCTGTTTTTT. Protein sequence: CSAPLLAANTGELFF.

CDR3 DNA sequence: TGCGCCAGCAGCTTGAGTCTTAGGGTTTTCCAAAACACCGGGGAGCTGTTTTTT. Its protein is CASSLSLRVFQNTGELFF. The chain employs TRBV5-1 and TRBJ2-2; no clear D gene. Trimming took off 1 base at V and 2 bases at J, with 18 bases between the two ends. CDR1 and CDR2 (germline): SGHRS, YFSETQ. The CDR3 covers 18 residues.

This clonotype was observed a few times. The V and J genes are TRBV3-1 and TRBJ1-1; D is unresolved. The CDR3 is 13 amino acids. Germline V gene lookup returns CDR1 LGHDT and CDR2 YNNKEL (reference sequence). The V end lost 1 base, the J end lost 10 bases, and 13 bases lay between the germline ends. Written as DNA, the CDR3 is TGTGCCAGCAGCCAAGCCGTGGGTCCTTTAGCTTTCTTT. Translation: CASSQAVGPLAFF.

The chain combines TRBV2 with TRBJ2-5; TRBD1 is a possible D gene (5 bases). V lost 6 bases, J lost 5 bases, and 10 bases lay in between. Germline values: CDR1 SNHLY, CDR2 FYNNEI. The CDR3 sequence is 12 residues long. This CDR3 is CASRANRETQYF. The DNA for the CDR3 is TGTGCCAGCAGGGCTAACAGGGAGACCCAGTACTTC.

The genes are TRBV11-3 and TRBJ2-3; D is perhaps TRBD1 (6 bases). CDR3 length equals 15 residues. V gave up 3 bases and J gave up 4 bases, with 14 bases separating them. Germline V gene lookup returns CDR1 SGHNT and CDR2 YENEEA. The CDR3 is CASSFDSQGADTQYF. CDR3 DNA sequence: TGTGCCAGCAGCTTCGATTCACAGGGTGCAGATACGCAGTATTTT.

This clonotype was counted a few times. The rearrangement links TRBV20-1 to TRBJ1-2; D is undetermined. Germline V gene data show CDR1 as DFQATT and CDR2 as SNEGSKA (reference sequence). The ends were cut back, 5 bases at V and 2 bases at J, with 6 bases in the middle. The CDR3 has 11 amino acids. This CDR3 reads CSASKNYGYTF. For the CDR3, the DNA is TGCAGTGCTTCCAAAAACTATGGCTACACCTTC.

This clonotype was counted at least ten times. The CDR3 protein is CASREGTEAFF. For the CDR3, the DNA is TGTGCCAGCAGGGAGGGTACTGAAGCTTTCTTT. The chain joins TRBV28 to TRBJ1-1; D gene uncertain. Trimming left V 6 bases short and J 5 bases short, with 7 bases between. The germline gives CDR1 MDHEN, CDR2 SYDVKM. The CDR3 loop spans 11 amino acids.

The rearrangement links TRBV20-1 to TRBJ2-1; D possibly corresponds to TRBD1 (5 bases). Germline CDR1 and CDR2: DFQATT and SNEGSKA (reference sequence). V was shortened by 5 bases and J by 8 bases, with 10 bases between the two germline ends. This CDR3 comprises 11 residues. The CDR3 coding sequence is TGCAGTGCTCCAAGGGGCCATGAGCAGTTCTTC. It encodes CSAPRGHEQFF.

This chain connects TRBV6-2 or TRBV6-3 to TRBJ2-1; 8 positions agree with TRBD2. V trimming: 7 bases; J trimming: 0 bases; junction bases outside the gene matches: 8. Germline assignment: CDR1 MNHEY and CDR2 SVGEGT. CDR3 length: 16 residues. The CDR3 loop is CASTTGAGGSYNEQFF. The CDR3 DNA reads TGTGCCAGCACCACGGGTGCGGGGGGCTCCTACAATGAGCAGTTCTTC.

The gene calls are TRBV6-5 and TRBJ2-5, with 10 positions matching TRBD2. Looked up from germline, CDR1 is MNHEY and CDR2 is SVGAGI. The CDR3 extends over 16 amino acids. The trim removed 0 bases at V and 3 bases at J, leaving 4 bases unmatched. The CDR3 coding sequence is TGTGCCAGCAGTTACTCGGGACTAGCGAGGGAAGAGACCCAGTACTTC. Translated: CASSYSGLAREETQYF.